Listed below are T cell receptor beta chains from one sample, sequenced in a study of regulatory T cells in long-lasting Graves disease. TCRdb recomputed calls from the multiplex PCR reads with MiXCR, one row per CDR3 protein. The sample records about 310,000 distinct CDR3 sequences, roughly a fifth being singletons. Sequences were derived from peripheral blood mononuclear cells (PBMCs), sampled when the disease was refractory, from a patient treated with antithyroid drugs. The origin of the receptors is a female donor with Graves disease. The CDR3 runs from the conserved cysteine through the conserved F or W. D genes are given only for firm matches. Only some rows state a clone size, as once, few, many or a class for expanded clones.

J gene,clone size,V gene,D gene,CDR3 protein,CDR3 DNA
TRBJ1-2,.,TRBV10-3,TRBD1,CAIVASTGPGGGYTF,TGTGCCATCGTGGCCTCGACAGGGCCCGGGGGAGGCTACACCTTC
TRBJ2-1,.,TRBV20-1,TRBD2,CSALGLAGNEQFF,TGCAGTGCTCTCGGACTAGCGGGCAATGAGCAGTTCTTC
TRBJ2-5,few,TRBV6-1,.,CASSEPDRQETQYF,TGTGCCAGCAGTGAACCGGACAGACAAGAGACCCAGTACTTC
TRBJ1-5,many,TRBV11-2,.,CASSVSLEQPQHF,TGTGCCAGCAGCGTTTCCTTGGAGCAGCCCCAGCATTTT
TRBJ2-7,many,TRBV11-2,.,CASSPESFSYEQYF,TGTGCCAGCAGCCCCGAGTCCTTCTCCTACGAGCAGTACTTC
TRBJ2-7,once,TRBV20-1,.,CSARDPAEGYEQYF,TGCAGTGCTAGAGATCCAGCGGAGGGGTACGAGCAGTACTTC
TRBJ2-7,many,TRBV7-9,TRBD2,CASSRLAGGPPSYEQYF,TGTGCCAGCAGCCGACTAGCGGGAGGACCTCCCTCCTACGAGCAGTACTTC
TRBJ2-6,many,TRBV11-3,.,CASSSGTPFSGANVLTF,TGTGCCAGCAGCTCCGGGACACCCTTCTCTGGGGCCAACGTCCTGACTTTC
TRBJ2-5,many,TRBV28,TRBD1,CASSLSGGETQYF,TGTGCCAGCAGTTTATCAGGGGGAGAGACCCAGTACTTC
TRBJ2-1,.,TRBV11-2,TRBD2,CASSPSGSSYNEQSF,TGTGCCAGCAGCCCCAGCGGGAGCTCCTACAATGAGCAGTCCTTC
TRBJ2-6,.,TRBV18,TRBD1,CASSGEDRLSGANVLTF,TGTGCCAGCTCCGGTGAGGACAGGCTCTCCGGGGCCAACGTCCTGACTTTC
TRBJ2-2,few,TRBV29-1,TRBD1,CSVGTGGGGELFF,TGCAGCGTGGGGACAGGGGGGGGCGGGGAGCTGTTTTTT
TRBJ2-7,many,TRBV30,TRBD1,CAAGTGTYEQYF,TGTGCGGCCGGGACAGGGACCTACGAGCAGTACTTC
TRBJ2-7,.,TRBV7-9,.,CAGSLNGVEQYF,TGTGCCGGCAGCTTAAATGGGGTCGAGCAGTACTTC
TRBJ1-4,.,TRBV5-5,TRBD1,CASSTGGGEKLFF,TGTGCCAGCAGCACAGGGGGAGGCGAAAAACTGTTTTTT
TRBJ1-1,few,TRBV6-9,.,CASSYYQYTEAFF,TGTGCCAGCAGTTACTACCAGTACACTGAAGCTTTCTTT